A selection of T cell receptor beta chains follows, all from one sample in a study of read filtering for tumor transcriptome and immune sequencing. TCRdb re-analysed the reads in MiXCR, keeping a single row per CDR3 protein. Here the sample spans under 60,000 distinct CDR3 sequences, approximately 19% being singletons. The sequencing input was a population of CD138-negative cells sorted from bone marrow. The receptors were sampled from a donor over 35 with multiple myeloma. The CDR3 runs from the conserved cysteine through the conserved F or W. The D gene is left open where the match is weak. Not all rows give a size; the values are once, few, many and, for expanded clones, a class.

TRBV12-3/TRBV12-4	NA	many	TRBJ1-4	TGTGCCAGCAGCGACCTCCAGGCTGTCGGGGAAAAACTGTTTTTT	CASSDLQAVGEKLFF
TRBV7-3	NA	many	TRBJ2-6	TGTGCCAGCAGCCTCGAGGGTTCCTCTGGGGCCAACGTCCTGACTTTC	CASSLEGSSGANVLTF
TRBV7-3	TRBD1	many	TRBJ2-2	TGTGCCAGCAGCTTTACAGGGGGCGAAGCCGGGGAGCTGTTTTTT	CASSFTGGEAGELFF
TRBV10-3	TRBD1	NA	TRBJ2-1	TGTGCCGTCAGTGAGTCCACAGGGGGCAATGAGCAGTTCTTC	CAVSESTGGNEQFF
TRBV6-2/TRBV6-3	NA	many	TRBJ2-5	TGTGCCAGCAGTTACACAGACCCAATTTGGGGTGCGCTTCAAGAGACCCAGTACTTC	CASSYTDPIWGALQETQYF
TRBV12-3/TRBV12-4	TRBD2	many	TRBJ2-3	TGTGCCAGCAGTTTAGAGGGACTAGGGGCAGATACGCAGTATTTT	CASSLEGLGADTQYF
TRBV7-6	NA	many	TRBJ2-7	TGTGCCAGCAGCTTAGAAAGCGGGCCCTACGAGCAGTACTTC	CASSLESGPYEQYF
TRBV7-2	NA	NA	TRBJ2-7	TGTGCCAGCAGCCCTACCGGGGGCGAGCGGTACTTC	CASSPTGGERYF
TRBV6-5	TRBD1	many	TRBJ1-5	TGTGCCAGCAGACCAGGGGGCGGTCGTCCTGATCAGCCCCAGCATTTT	CASRPGGGRPDQPQHF
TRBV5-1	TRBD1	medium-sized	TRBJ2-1	TGCGCCAGCAGCCGCGATTTAAAACAGGGGCGGGATGAGCAGTTCTTC	CASSRDLKQGRDEQFF
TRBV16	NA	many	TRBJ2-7	TGTGCCAGCAGCCCGACAGTTTTCTCCTACGAGCAGTACTTC	CASSPTVFSYEQYF
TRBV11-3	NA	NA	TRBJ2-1	TGTGCCAGCAGCTACCTAGGATACAATGAGCAGTTCTTT	CASSYLGYNEQFF
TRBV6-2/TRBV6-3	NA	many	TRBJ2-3	TGTGCCAGTTCGGTAGCCCCTAGCACAGATACGCAGTATTTT	CASSVAPSTDTQYF
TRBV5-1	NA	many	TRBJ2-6	TGCGCCAGCAGCGCGGGCTCTGGGGCCAACGTCCTGACTTTC	CASSAGSGANVLTF
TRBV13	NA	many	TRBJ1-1	TGTGCCAGCAGTTCGTTGGACACTGAAGCTTTCTTT	CASSSLDTEAFF
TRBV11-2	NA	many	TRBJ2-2	TGTGCCAGCAGCTTAGTTAGCCAGGGGCCCGGGGAGCTGTTTTTT	CASSLVSQGPGELFF
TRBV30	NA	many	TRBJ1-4	TGTGCCTGGAGTGGCTCGGGGCAGGGGAATGAAAAACTGTTTTTT	CAWSGSGQGNEKLFF
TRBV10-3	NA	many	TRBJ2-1	TGTGCCATCACTCCGGGGAGCTCCTACAATGAGCAGTTCTTC	CAITPGSSYNEQFF
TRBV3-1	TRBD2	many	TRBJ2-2	TGTGCCAGCAGCCAAGTAGCGGGAGGGACGAACACCGGGGAGCTGTTTTTT	CASSQVAGGTNTGELFF
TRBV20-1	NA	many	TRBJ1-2	TGCAGTGCTAGGGACAGTAACTATGGCTACACCTTC	CSARDSNYGYTF
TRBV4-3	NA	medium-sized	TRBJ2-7	TGCGCCAGCAGCCAAGGATTGGACAGCGGTGGCGAGCAGTACTTC	CASSQGLDSGGEQYF
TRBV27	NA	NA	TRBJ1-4	TGTGGCAGCAGTCGCGACGGATTTAGTGAGAAACTGTTTTTT	CGSSRDGFSEKLFF
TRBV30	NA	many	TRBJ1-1	TGTGCCCATACCCGGGAGCGTCGGACTGAAGCTTTCTTT	CAHTRERRTEAFF
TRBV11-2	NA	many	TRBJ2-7	TGTGCCAGCAGCTTAGAGGCAGGGCCGATCTACGAGCAGTACTTC	CASSLEAGPIYEQYF
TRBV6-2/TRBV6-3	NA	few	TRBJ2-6	TGTGCCAGCAGTTCGGGGACAACGCGAACCCTCTCTGGGGCCAACGTCCTGACTTTC	CASSSGTTRTLSGANVLTF
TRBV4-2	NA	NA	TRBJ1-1	TGTGCCAGCAGCCAAGATTTGTCCGGAGTCAGGGCCAAACCTGAAGCTTTCTTT	CASSQDLSGVRAKPEAFF
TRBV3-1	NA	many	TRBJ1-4	TGTGCCAGCAGCCAAGCGGGGAGTGTGAGTTTT	CASSQAGSVSF
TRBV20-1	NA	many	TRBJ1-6	TGCAGTGCTAGAGGTAGCAGGACTAATTCACCCCTCCACTTT	CSARGSRTNSPLHF
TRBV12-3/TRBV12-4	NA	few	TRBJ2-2	TGTGCCAGCAGTGGGGGATCGAACACCGGGGAGCTGTTTTTT	CASSGGSNTGELFF
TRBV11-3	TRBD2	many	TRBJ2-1	TGTGCCAGCAGCTTATTGGTAGCGGGAGTTTCGGTTGAGCAGTTCTTC	CASSLLVAGVSVEQFF
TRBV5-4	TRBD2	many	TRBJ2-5	TGTGCCCTTGCGGGGGGGGAGACCCAGTACTTC	CALAGGETQYF
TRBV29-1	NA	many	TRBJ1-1	TGCAGCGGGGGGGGGCCCAACACTGAAGCTTTCTTT	CSGGGPNTEAFF
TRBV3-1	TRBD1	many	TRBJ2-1	TGTGCCAGCAGCCGGGACAGGGGGCTAAACGAAAATTACTACAATGAGCAGTTCTTC	CASSRDRGLNENYYNEQFF
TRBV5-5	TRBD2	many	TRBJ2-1	TGTGCCAGCAGCCTAGCGGGAGGTATCTACAATGAGCAGTTCTTC	CASSLAGGIYNEQFF
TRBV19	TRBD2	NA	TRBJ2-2	TGTGCCAGTAACTGGGGACTAGCGGGTGCGAACACCGGGGAGCTGTTTTTT	CASNWGLAGANTGELFF
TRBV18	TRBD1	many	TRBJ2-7	TGTGCCAGCTCACCTACGAGGACAGGGTGGTACGAGCAGTACTTC	CASSPTRTGWYEQYF
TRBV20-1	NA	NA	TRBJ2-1	TGCAGTTCCTATTCTAGCGCATACAATGAACAGTTCTTC	CSSYSSAYNEQFF
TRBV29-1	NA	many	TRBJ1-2	TGCAGCGTTCCCCCGGACATGTCTAACTATGGCTACACCTTC	CSVPPDMSNYGYTF
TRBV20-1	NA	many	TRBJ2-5	TGCAGTGGTGGGGGAGAGGAGACCCAGTATTTC	CSGGGEETQYF
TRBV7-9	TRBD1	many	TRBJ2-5	TGTGCCAGCAGCATCCCGACAGGGCACGTAGAGACCCAGTACTTC	CASSIPTGHVETQYF
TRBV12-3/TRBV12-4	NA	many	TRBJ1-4	TGTGCCAGCGCCCATAATGAAAAACTGTTTTTT	CASAHNEKLFF
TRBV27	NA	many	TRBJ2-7	TGTGCCAGCACTAAAGGATGGGGAGGTAGCTCCTACGAGCAGTACTTC	CASTKGWGGSSYEQYF
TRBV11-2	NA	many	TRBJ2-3	TGTGCCAGCAGCTTAAGTCGCACAGATACGCAGTATTTT	CASSLSRTDTQYF
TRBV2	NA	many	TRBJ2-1	TGTGCCAGCATGGTAGCGAATGAGCAGTTCTTC	CASMVANEQFF
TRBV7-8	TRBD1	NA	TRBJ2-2	TGTGCCAGCAGCGGAATCCGGGGGTCCGACAGGGGATGGACCGGGGAGCTGTTTTTT	CASSGIRGSDRGWTGELFF
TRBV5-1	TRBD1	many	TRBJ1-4	TGCGCCAGCAGCCCAGGGGGCAGTGAAAAACTGTTTTTT	CASSPGGSEKLFF
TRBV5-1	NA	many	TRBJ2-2	TGCGCCAGCAGCAGGCAGCCGAACACCGGGGAGCTGTTTTTT	CASSRQPNTGELFF
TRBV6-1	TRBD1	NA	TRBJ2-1	TGTGCCGGCAATAGAGGGACAGGTAACTCCTACAACGAGCAGTTCTTC	CAGNRGTGNSYNEQFF
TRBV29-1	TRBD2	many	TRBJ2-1	TGCAGCGTTGAGAGCCTAGCGGGAGGGCCTGCTTTTCCCAATGAGCAGTTCTTC	CSVESLAGGPAFPNEQFF
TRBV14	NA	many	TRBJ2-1	TGTGCCAGCAGCCAAGATCCAAAGGACAGAATCAATGAGCAGTTCTTC	CASSQDPKDRINEQFF
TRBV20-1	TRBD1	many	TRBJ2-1	TGCAGTGCTAGCGACAGGGGGCTATACAATGAGCAGTTCTTC	CSASDRGLYNEQFF
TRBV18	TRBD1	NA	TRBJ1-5	TGTGCCAGCTCAACACAGGGGACCCTGGGGAATCAGCCCCAGCATTTT	CASSTQGTLGNQPQHF
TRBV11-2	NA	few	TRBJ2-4	TGTGCCAGCAGCTTAGAGCGGGACTTCGGCATTCAGTACTTC	CASSLERDFGIQYF